One sample yielded the 12 T cell receptor beta chains listed below, sequenced in a study of T-cell memory formation after mild COVID-19. TCRdb ran MiXCR on the 5' RACE reads and lists one entry per CDR3 protein. Of more than 250,000 distinct CDR3 sequences in the sample, over 15% were seen once. Sequenced material: PBMCs or a T cell subset sorted from them (not recorded which). All receptors come from a man in his late teens or twenties who had mild COVID-19 (a few samples of this study predate the infection). Cell type and time point are not known.

The chain links TRBV6-5 to TRBJ1-4; maybe TRBD1 (6 bases). V lost 2 bases to trimming and J lost 4 bases, with 11 bases between them. Germline V gene sequence: CDR1 MNHEY, CDR2 SVGAGI. CDR3 length: 15 amino acids. The CDR3 reads CASSYQQGGNEKLFF. DNA for the CDR3: TGTGCCAGCAGTTACCAACAGGGCGGTAATGAAAAACTGTTTTTT.

The chain combines TRBV6-5 with TRBJ2-3, with D unclear. This CDR3 has 15 amino acids. Germline V CDR1 and CDR2: MNHEY, SVGAGI. The V end lost 6 bases, the J end lost 0 bases, and 13 bases lay between the germline ends. For the CDR3, the DNA is TGTGCCAGCAGCCCTTCGCTTCCTAGCACAGATACGCAGTATTTT. This sequence encodes CASSPSLPSTDTQYF.

The chain joins TRBV7-9 to TRBJ1-2; D possibly corresponds to TRBD1 (6 bases). V was trimmed by 1 base and J by 5 bases, leaving 14 bases between them. Germline CDR1 SEHNR, CDR2 FQNEAQ (reference sequence). This CDR3 is built from 15 residues. The CDR3 loop is CASSLDSAGEYGYTF. The DNA for the CDR3 is TGTGCCAGCAGCTTAGATTCCGCAGGGGAATATGGCTACACCTTC.

CDR3 amino acids: CASSTPDRGNYNEQFF. As DNA, the CDR3 is TGTGCCAGCAGCACCCCCGACAGGGGGAACTACAATGAGCAGTTCTTC. The J gene is TRBJ2-1, the V gene TRBV7-6; 9 bases fit TRBD1. Germline lookup yields CDR1 SGHVS and CDR2 FNYEAQ. Losses at the gene ends were 5 bases for V and 3 bases for J; bases not matched to a gene: 8. The CDR3 has 16 amino acids.

The chain has TRBV3-1 and TRBJ2-2, with a tentative D call TRBD1 (6 bases). CDR1 and CDR2 from the germline V gene are LGHDT and YNNKEL (reference sequence). This CDR3 is built from 14 residues. Deletions cut 7 bases from V and 5 bases from J, with 14 bases between. As DNA, the CDR3 is TGTGCCAGCACCCGACAGGTGCTGACCGGGGAGCTGTTTTTT. Translated, it gives CASTRQVLTGELFF.

This clonotype was seen at least ten times. The rearrangement joins TRBV29-1 to TRBJ1-6; perhaps TRBD1 as D (6 bases). The CDR3 totals 13 residues. The V gene's germline CDR1 is SQVTM and CDR2 ANQGSEA. Trimming cost V 6 bases and J 8 bases, with 14 bases left between them. CDR3 amino acids: CSVLDRPDSPLHF. The CDR3 DNA reads TGCAGCGTCCTAGACAGGCCGGATTCACCCCTCCACTTT.

The chain uses TRBV29-1 and TRBJ2-3, with D possibly TRBD2 on 5 matching bases. The CDR3 extends over 12 amino acids. Germline V gives CDR1 SQVTM, CDR2 ANQGSEA. Trimming removed 3 bases at V and 4 bases at J, with 8 bases between. The CDR3 DNA is TGCAGCGTTGAGCGGGTCCCAGATACGCAGTATTTT. Translating it yields CSVERVPDTQYF.

This rearrangement joins TRBV4-2 to TRBJ1-1, with unresolved D. The CDR3 has 14 residues. V was trimmed by 0 bases and J by 0 bases, leaving 5 bases between them. Germline CDR1 reads LGHNA; CDR2 reads YNFKEQ. The CDR3 is CASSQDVLNTEAFF. CDR3 nucleotides: TGTGCCAGCAGCCAAGACGTACTGAACACTGAAGCTTTCTTT.

The chain couples TRBV12-3 or TRBV12-4 to TRBJ2-1; D possibly uses TRBD1 or TRBD2 (5 bases each). The CDR3 loop spans 15 amino acids. With 8 bases removed from V and 3 bases from J, the gap between germline ends came to 17 bases. Written as DNA, the CDR3 is TGTGCCAGCCATGTAGGGGACGAAAGCTACAATGAGCAGTTCTTC. It encodes CASHVGDESYNEQFF.

This clonotype turned up a few times. The rearrangement links TRBV6-5 to TRBJ1-2; TRBD1 aligns across 12 bases. Germline CDR1 MNHEY, CDR2 SVGAGI. CDR3 length: 18 residues. The V and J ends lost 6 bases and 4 bases, in that order; junction bases with no gene match: 15. CDR3 bases: TGTGCCAGCAGCAAGGGGGGACAGGGGGCGCGTCCCCTCTATGGCTACACCTTC. It is translated as CASSKGGQGARPLYGYTF.

The genes are TRBV27 and TRBJ2-5; D possibly uses TRBD1 or TRBD2 (5 bases each). The V and J ends lost 6 bases and 1 base respectively, with 6 bases between them. The CDR3 runs to 12 residues. Germline loops: CDR1 MNHEY, CDR2 SMNVEV (reference sequence). CDR3 nucleotide sequence: TGTGCCAGCAGGGGGGTCCAAGAGACCCAGTACTTC. Its translation is CASRGVQETQYF.

The rearrangement uses TRBV6-1 and TRBJ1-1; 10 positions match TRBD1. After removal of 7 bases from V and 10 bases from J, the junction contained 9 bases not matched to a gene. CDR1 and CDR2 from the germline V gene are MNHNS and SASEGT. The CDR3 length is 13 residues. This chain's CDR3 is CASTEGTGVVAFF. CDR3 in DNA: TGTGCCAGCACCGAAGGGACAGGGGTAGTAGCTTTCTTT.